Below are 9 T cell receptor beta chains sequenced from a single sample in a study of blood T cell repertoires in COVID-19. The repertoire was sequenced with immunoSEQ multiplex PCR; TCRdb's copy has only in-frame clones and lacks some. The sample has 100,000 to 150,000 clones, approximately 90% seen once; the top ten hold approximately 1.1%. Sequencing was carried out using peripheral blood. The receptors come from a woman of 80 years or more with acute or convalescent COVID-19.

The rearrangement joins TRBV5-4 to TRBJ2-1; 9 nucleotides match TRBD1. Trimming cost V 0 bases and J 2 bases; bases outside gene matches: 3. The CDR3 spans 16 residues. CDR1 is SGHNT, CDR2 YYREEE, per germline (reference sequence). The CDR3 DNA reads as TGTGCCAGCAGCTTGGTACAGGGGGCTACCTACAATGAGCAGTTCTTC. As protein: CASSLVQGATYNEQFF.

J is TRBJ2-4 and V is TRBV3-1 (or the pseudogene TRBV3-2), with D maybe TRBD1 (5 bases). Looked up from germline, CDR1 is LGHDT and CDR2 is YNNKEL (reference sequence). This CDR3 has 17 residues. V lost 0 bases, J lost 1 base, and 13 bases lay in between. This CDR3 is CASSQDLRVGAKNIQYF. CDR3 coding DNA: TGTGCCAGCAGCCAAGACCTCAGGGTAGGGGCCAAAAACATTCAGTACTTC.

The rearrangement links TRBV6-6 to TRBJ2-2; 8 nucleotides line up with TRBD2. J was trimmed by 1 base and V by 4 bases; bases with no gene match: 5. Germline lookup yields CDR1 MNHNY and CDR2 SVGAGI (reference sequence). The CDR3 has 16 residues. Written as DNA, the CDR3 is TGTGCCAGCAGTTCCCATCTAGCGGGGAACACCGGGGAGCTGTTTTTT. Residues: CASSSHLAGNTGELFF.

The gene calls are TRBV5-1 and TRBJ1-4, with 8 bases fitting TRBD1. V dropped 4 bases and J dropped 6; count of bases not matched to a gene: 11. The germline V gene encodes CDR1 SGHRS and CDR2 YFSETQ. This CDR3 is 16 amino acids long. The CDR3 region is CASSPGQVVGHEKLFF. CDR3 DNA: TGCGCCAGCAGCCCGGGACAGGTAGTAGGTCATGAAAAACTGTTTTTT.

The chain has TRBV5-3 and TRBJ1-1; a weak D match, TRBD1 (5 bases). TRBV5-3 is identified as an open reading frame with a role that is uncertain. V was trimmed by 8 bases and J by 0 bases, leaving 8 bases between them. This CDR3 region has 12 residues. The CDR3 coding sequence is TGTGCCAGCTGCAGGGTGAACACTGAAGCTTTCTTT. It is translated as CASCRVNTEAFF.

CDR3 amino acids: CASSLPGGYYEQYF. The CDR3 DNA follows: TGTGCCAGCAGCTTGCCGGGAGGCTACTACGAGCAGTACTTC. The rearrangement uses TRBV5-4 and TRBJ2-7; 7 bases are shared with TRBD2. J gave up 3 bases and V 1 base, and 4 bases lay outside the gene matches. Germline V gives CDR1 SGHNT, CDR2 YYREEE (reference sequence). The CDR3 has 14 amino acids.

This chain connects TRBV2 to TRBJ2-5; D possibly corresponds to TRBD2 (6 bases). Germline CDR1 SNHLY, CDR2 FYNNEI. The V gene lost 0 bases and the J gene lost 4 bases, with 21 bases spanning the gap. The CDR3 is 18 amino acids. Here the CDR3 reads CASSEAPSALRQGETQYF. The CDR3 nucleotides are TGTGCCAGCAGTGAAGCACCTAGCGCCCTTAGGCAGGGAGAGACCCAGTACTTC.

In this sample, this clone turned up once. The CDR3: CASSLSWDRGLEKLFF. The CDR3 bases are TGTGCCAGCAGCTTGTCTTGGGACAGGGGTCTCGAAAAACTGTTTTTT. The chain has TRBV5-4 and TRBJ1-4, with 10 positions matching TRBD1. After removal of 1 base from V and 8 bases from J, the junction contained 8 bases not matched to a gene. CDR3 size: 16 residues. Per the germline V gene, CDR1 is SGHNT and CDR2 is YYREEE (reference sequence).

The J gene is TRBJ1-2, the V gene TRBV19; the D gene is possibly TRBD1 (5 bases). Trimming removed 7 bases from V and 7 bases from J, with 10 bases in between. The germline gives CDR1 LNHDA, CDR2 SQIVND (reference sequence). The CDR3 has 11 residues. The CDR3 DNA follows: TGTGCCAGTAAAATGGACATTGGCTACACCTTC. This translates into CASKMDIGYTF. Full variable domain (outside the CDR3, taken from reference TRBV19 and TRBJ1-2): DGGITQSPKYLFRKEGQNVTLSCEQNLNHDAMYWYRQDPGQGLRLIYYSQIVNDFQKGDIAEGYSVSREKKESFPLTVTSAQKNPTAFYLCASKMDIGYTFGSGTRLTVV.